This T cell receptor (beta chain) is from a study of blood T cell repertoires in COVID-19. This table comes from immunoSEQ multiplex PCR, and its TCRdb copy is limited to in-frame clones, with some not included. The sample records 350,000 or so clones, around nine tenths being singletons. Germline V gene lookup returns CDR1 SGHNT and CDR2 YYREEE (reference sequence). V dropped 0 bases and J dropped 5 bases, with 14 bases sitting between them. CDR3 length: 16 residues. The TCR sequence derives from a woman aged 60-70 years with COVID-19, enrolled during active disease. Material: peripheral blood. The genes are TRBV5-4 and TRBJ1-4; D might be TRBD1 (6 bases). The chain's CDR3 is CASSLASGGINEKLFF. The CDR3 nucleotides read TGTGCCAGCAGCTTGGCATCGGGGGGCATAAATGAAAAACTGTTTTTT.